Given below is one T cell receptor beta chain in context. The record originates from a study of cytomegalovirus exposure and HLA in healthy donors. Background on the study: In a previous analysis, around 110 million unique TCR beta sequences were found from 150 million to 200 million T cells.

V was shortened by 7 bases and J by 5 bases, with 14 bases between the two germline ends. The length of the CDR3 is 12 residues. The germline CDR1 and CDR2 sequences are SQVTM and ANQGSEA. The PCR employed 60 Vbeta primers together with 13 Jbeta primers. Some clones are missing from TCRdb's copy, which holds only in-frame ones; the method was immunoSEQ multiplex PCR. The sample has around 150,000 clones, more than 60% seen once. The TCR originated in a male donor in good health and CMV-seronegative. The specimen was PBMCs. The chain uses TRBV29-1 and TRBJ2-5, with a tentative D call TRBD1 (5 bases). The chain's CDR3 is CSASRDRETQYF. The CDR3, as DNA: TGCAGCGCCAGCAGGGATAGGGAGACCCAGTACTTC. The entire variable domain, with the rest obtained from reference TRBV29-1 and TRBJ2-5, is as follows: SAVISQKPSRDICQRGTSLTIQCQVDSQVTMMFWYRQQPGQSLTLIATANQGSEATYESGFVIDKFPISRPNLTFSTLTVSNMSPEDSSIYLCSASRDRETQYFGPGTRLLVL.